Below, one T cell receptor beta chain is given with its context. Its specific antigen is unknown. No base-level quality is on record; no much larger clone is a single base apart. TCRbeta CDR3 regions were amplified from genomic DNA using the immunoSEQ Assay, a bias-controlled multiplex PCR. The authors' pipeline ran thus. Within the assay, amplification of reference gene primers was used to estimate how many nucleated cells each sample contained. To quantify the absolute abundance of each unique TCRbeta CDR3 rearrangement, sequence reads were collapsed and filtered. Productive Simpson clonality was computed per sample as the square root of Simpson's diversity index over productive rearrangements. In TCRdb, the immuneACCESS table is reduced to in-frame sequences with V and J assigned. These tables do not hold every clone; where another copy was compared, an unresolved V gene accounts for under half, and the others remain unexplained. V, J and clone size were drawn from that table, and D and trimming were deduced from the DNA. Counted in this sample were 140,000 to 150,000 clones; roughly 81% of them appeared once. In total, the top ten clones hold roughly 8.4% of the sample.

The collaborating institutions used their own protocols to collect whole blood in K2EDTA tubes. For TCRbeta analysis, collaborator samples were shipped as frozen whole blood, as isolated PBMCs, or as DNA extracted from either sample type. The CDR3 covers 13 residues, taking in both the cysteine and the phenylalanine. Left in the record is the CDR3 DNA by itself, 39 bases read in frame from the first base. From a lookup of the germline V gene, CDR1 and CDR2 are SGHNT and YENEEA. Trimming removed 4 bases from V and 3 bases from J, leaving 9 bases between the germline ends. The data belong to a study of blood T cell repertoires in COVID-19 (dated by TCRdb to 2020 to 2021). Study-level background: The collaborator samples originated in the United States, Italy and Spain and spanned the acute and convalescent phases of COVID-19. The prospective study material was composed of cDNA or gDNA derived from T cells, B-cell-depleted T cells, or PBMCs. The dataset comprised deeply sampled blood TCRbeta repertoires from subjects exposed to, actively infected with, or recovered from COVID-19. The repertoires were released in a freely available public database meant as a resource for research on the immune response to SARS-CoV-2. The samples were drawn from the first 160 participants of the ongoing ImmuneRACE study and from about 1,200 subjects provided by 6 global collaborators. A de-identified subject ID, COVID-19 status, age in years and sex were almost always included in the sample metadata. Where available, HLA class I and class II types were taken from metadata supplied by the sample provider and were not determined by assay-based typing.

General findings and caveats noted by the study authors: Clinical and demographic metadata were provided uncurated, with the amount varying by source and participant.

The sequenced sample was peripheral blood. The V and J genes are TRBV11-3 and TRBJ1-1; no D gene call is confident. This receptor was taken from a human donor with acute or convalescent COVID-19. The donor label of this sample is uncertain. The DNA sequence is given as TGTGCCAGCAGCTCTATGCTCGACACTGAAGCTTTCTTT. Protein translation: CASSSMLDTEAFF.